This T cell receptor (beta chain) was found in a study of blood T cell repertoires in COVID-19. Profiled with immunoSEQ multiplex PCR; TCRdb holds only in-frame clones, not every one. Here the sample spans about 160,000 clones, approximately 80% being singletons. In this sample, this clone turned up a few times. The germline gives CDR1 SGHVS, CDR2 FQNEAQ. The CDR3 runs 15 residues. Trimming took off 0 bases at V and 2 bases at J, with 10 bases between the two ends. Source material: PBMCs or T cells enriched from blood (not recorded which). This sequence originates from a man aged 35-49 years who had recovered from COVID-19. This chain joins TRBV7-8 and TRBJ1-2; D is unclear. The CDR3 here is CASSLAREANYGYTF. As DNA, the CDR3 is TGTGCCAGCAGCTTAGCGAGGGAAGCCAACTATGGCTACACCTTC.